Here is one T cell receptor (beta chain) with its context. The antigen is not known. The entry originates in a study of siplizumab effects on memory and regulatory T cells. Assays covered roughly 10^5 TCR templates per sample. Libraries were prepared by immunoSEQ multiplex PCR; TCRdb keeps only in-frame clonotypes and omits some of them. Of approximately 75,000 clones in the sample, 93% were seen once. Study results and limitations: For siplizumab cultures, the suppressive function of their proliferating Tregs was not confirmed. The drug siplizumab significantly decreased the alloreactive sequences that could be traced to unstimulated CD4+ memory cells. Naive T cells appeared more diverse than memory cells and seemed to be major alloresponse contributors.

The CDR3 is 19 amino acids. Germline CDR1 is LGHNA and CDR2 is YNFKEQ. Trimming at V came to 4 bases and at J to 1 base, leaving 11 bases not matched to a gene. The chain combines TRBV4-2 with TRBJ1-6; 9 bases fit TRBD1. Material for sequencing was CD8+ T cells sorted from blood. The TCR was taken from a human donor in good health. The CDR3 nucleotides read TGTGCCAGCAGCCGCCAAGGTGGACAGGGGCAGTCCTATAATTCACCCCTCCACTTT. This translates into CASSRQGGQGQSYNSPLHF.